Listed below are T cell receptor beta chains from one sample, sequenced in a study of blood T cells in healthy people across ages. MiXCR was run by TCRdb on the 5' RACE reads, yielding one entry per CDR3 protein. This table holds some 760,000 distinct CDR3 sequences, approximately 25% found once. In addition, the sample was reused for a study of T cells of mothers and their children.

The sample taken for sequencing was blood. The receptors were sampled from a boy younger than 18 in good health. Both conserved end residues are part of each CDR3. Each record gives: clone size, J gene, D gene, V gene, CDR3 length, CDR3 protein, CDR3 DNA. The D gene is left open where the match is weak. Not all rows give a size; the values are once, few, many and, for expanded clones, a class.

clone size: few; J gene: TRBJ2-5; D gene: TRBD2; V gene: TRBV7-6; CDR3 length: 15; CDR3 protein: CASSRLAGGPETQYF; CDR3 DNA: TGTGCCAGCAGCCGTCTAGCGGGAGGTCCAGAGACCCAGTACTTC
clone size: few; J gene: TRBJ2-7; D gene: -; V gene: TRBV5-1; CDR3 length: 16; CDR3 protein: CASSLDDRTPTYEQYF; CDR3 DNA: TGCGCCAGCAGCCTTGACGACCGGACACCAACCTACGAGCAGTACTTC
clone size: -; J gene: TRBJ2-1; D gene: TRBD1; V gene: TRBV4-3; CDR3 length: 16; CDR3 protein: CASSQFGQASYNEQFF; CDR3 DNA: TGCGCCAGCAGCCAATTCGGACAGGCCTCCTACAATGAGCAGTTCTTC
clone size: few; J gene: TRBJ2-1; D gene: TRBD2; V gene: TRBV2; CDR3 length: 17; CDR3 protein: CASSGESTSGGAWEQFF; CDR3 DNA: TGTGCCAGCAGTGGAGAAAGCACTAGCGGGGGGGCCTGGGAGCAGTTCTTC
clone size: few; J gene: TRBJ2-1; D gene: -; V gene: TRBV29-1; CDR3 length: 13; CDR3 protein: CSVDEDTYNEQFF; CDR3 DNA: TGCAGCGTTGACGAGGACACGTACAATGAGCAGTTCTTC
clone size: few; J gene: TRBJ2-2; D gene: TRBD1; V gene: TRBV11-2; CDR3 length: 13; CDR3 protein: CASRMTGAGELFF; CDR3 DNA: TGTGCCAGCAGGATGACAGGGGCCGGGGAGCTGTTTTTT
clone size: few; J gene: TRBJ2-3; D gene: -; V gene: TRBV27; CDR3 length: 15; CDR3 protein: CASSLQRYSTDTQYF; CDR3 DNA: TGTGCCAGCAGTCTTCAGAGGTATAGCACAGATACGCAGTATTTT
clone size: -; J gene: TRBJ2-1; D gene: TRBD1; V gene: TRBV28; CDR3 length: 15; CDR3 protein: CASREQGELYNEQFF; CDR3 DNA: TGTGCCAGCAGAGAACAGGGGGAACTTTACAATGAGCAGTTCTTC
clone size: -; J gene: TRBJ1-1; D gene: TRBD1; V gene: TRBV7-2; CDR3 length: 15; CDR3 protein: CASSWVGTAGTEAFF; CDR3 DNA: TGTGCCAGCAGCTGGGTCGGGACAGCCGGCACTGAAGCTTTCTTT
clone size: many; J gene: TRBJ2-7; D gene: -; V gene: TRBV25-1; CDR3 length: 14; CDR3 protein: CASSDRPDSYEQYF; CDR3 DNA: TGTGCCAGCAGTGATAGACCCGACAGCTACGAGCAGTACTTC
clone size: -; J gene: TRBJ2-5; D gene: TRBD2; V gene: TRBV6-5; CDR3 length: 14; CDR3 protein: CASRRSGGGETQYF; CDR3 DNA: TGTGCCAGCAGGCGAAGCGGGGGTGGAGAGACCCAGTACTTC
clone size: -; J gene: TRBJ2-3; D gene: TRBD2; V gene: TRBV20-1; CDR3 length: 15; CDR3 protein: CSASGTSVGTDTQYF; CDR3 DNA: TGCAGTGCTTCCGGGACTAGCGTTGGCACAGATACGCAGTATTTT
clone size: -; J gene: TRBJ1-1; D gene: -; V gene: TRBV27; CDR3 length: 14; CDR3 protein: CASSLRLVNTEAFF; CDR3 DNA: TGTGCCAGCAGTTTAAGGTTGGTGAACACTGAAGCTTTCTTT
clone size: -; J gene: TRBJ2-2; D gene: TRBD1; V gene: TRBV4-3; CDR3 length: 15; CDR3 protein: CASSHDRGFTGELFF; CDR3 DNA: TGCGCCAGCAGCCACGACAGGGGTTTCACCGGGGAGCTGTTTTTT
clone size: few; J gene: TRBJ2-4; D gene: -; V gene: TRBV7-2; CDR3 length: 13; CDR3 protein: CASNARGGNIQYF; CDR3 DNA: TGTGCCAGCAACGCCAGGGGGGGGAACATTCAGTACTTC
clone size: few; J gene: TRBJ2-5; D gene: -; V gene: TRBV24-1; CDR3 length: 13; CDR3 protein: CATGGSGQETQYF; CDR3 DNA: TGTGCCACCGGGGGTAGCGGACAAGAGACCCAGTACTTC
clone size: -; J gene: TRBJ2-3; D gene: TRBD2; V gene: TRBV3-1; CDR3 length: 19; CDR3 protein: CASSQPRTSGGAVSDTQYF; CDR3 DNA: TGTGCCAGCAGCCAGCCGAGGACTAGCGGGGGGGCTGTCTCAGATACGCAGTATTTT
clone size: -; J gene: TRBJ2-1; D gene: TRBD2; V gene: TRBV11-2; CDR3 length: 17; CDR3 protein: CASSPPTGTSGYNEQFF; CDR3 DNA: TGTGCCAGCAGCCCACCAACCGGGACTAGCGGGTACAATGAGCAGTTCTTC
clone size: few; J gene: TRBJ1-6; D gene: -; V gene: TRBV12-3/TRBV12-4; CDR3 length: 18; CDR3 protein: CASRPNQGQSSYNSPLHF; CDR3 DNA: TGTGCCAGCAGGCCCAATCAGGGCCAAAGCTCCTATAATTCACCCCTCCACTTT
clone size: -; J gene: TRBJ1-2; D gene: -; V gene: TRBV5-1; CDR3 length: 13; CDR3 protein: CASSSTGTDGYTF; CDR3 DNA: TGCGCCAGCAGCTCGACTGGGACGGATGGCTACACCTTC
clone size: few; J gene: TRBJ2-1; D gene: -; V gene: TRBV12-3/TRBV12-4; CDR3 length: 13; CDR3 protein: CASSRTDYNEQFF; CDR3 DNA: TGTGCCAGCAGTCGGACTGACTACAATGAGCAGTTCTTC
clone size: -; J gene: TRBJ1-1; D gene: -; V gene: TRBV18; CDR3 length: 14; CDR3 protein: CASSVGSMNTEAFF; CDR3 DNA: TGTGCCAGCTCAGTAGGCTCGATGAACACTGAAGCTTTCTTT
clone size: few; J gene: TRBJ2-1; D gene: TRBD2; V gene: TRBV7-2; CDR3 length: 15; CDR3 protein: CASVTSGGFGNEQFF; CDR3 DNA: TGTGCCAGCGTAACTAGCGGGGGTTTCGGGAATGAGCAGTTCTTC
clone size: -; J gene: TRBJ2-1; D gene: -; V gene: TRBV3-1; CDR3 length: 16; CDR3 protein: CASSLYLQGSYNEQFF; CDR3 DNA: TGTGCCAGCAGCCTGTACCTACAGGGATCTTACAATGAGCAGTTCTTC
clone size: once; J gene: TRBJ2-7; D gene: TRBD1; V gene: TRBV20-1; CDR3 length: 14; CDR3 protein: CSAIPGQGGYEQYF; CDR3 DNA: TGCAGTGCTATTCCGGGACAGGGGGGGTACGAGCAGTACTTC
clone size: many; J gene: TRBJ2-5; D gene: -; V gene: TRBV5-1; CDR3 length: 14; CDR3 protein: CASSFGSHQETQYF; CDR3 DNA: TGCGCCAGCAGCTTCGGCTCTCACCAAGAGACCCAGTACTTC
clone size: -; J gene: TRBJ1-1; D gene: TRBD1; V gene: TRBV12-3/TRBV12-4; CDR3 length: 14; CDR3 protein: CASRTTRQGREAFF; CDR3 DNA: TGTGCCAGCAGAACCACCCGACAGGGGCGAGAAGCTTTCTTT
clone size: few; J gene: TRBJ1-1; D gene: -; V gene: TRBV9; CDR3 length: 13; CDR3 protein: CASRGSKNTEAFF; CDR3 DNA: TGTGCCAGCAGAGGGTCAAAGAACACTGAAGCTTTCTTT
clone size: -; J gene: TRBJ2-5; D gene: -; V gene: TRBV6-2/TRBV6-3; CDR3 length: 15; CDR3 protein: CASSYGGDLQETQYF; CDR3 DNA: TGTGCCAGCAGTTATGGCGGGGACCTCCAAGAGACCCAGTACTTC
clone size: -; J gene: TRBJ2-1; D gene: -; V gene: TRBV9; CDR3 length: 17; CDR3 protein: CASSANRGTRTYNEQFF; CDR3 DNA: TGTGCCAGCAGCGCGAACCGGGGGACCCGGACATACAATGAGCAGTTCTTC
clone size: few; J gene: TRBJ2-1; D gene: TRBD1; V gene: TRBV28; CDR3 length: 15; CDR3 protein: CASSPPGQGAHFTYF; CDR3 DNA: TGTGCCAGCAGCCCTCCGGGACAGGGGGCCCACTTCACGTACTTC
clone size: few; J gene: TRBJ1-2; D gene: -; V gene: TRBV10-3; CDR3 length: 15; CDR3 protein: CAISPGAGGNYGYTF; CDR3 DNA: TGTGCCATCAGCCCCGGGGCGGGAGGAAACTATGGCTACACCTTC
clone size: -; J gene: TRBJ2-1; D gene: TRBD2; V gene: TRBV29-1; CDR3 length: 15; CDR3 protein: CSAPGTSGRMGEQFF; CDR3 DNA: TGCAGCGCACCTGGGACTAGCGGGAGGATGGGTGAGCAGTTCTTC
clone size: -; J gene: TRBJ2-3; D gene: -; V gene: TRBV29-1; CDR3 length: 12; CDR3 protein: CSESWGTDTQYF; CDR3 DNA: TGCAGCGAGTCTTGGGGCACAGATACGCAGTATTTT
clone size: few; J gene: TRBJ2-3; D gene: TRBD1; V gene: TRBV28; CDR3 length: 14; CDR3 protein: CASNRGWVGDTQYF; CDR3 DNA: TGTGCCAGCAACAGGGGCTGGGTGGGAGATACGCAGTATTTT
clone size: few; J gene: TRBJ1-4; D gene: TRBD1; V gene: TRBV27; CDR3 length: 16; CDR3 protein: CASSPIDREDAEKLFF; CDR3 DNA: TGTGCCAGCAGTCCCATCGACAGGGAGGATGCTGAAAAACTGTTTTTT
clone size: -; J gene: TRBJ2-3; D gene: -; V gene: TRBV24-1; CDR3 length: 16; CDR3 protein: CATSDLGLAGKDTQYF; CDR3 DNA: TGTGCCACCAGTGATTTAGGATTGGCAGGGAAGGATACGCAGTATTTT
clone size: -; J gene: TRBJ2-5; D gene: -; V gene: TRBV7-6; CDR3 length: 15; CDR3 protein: CASSPIVGAGETQYF; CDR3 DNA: TGTGCCAGCAGCCCAATAGTGGGAGCGGGAGAGACCCAGTACTTC
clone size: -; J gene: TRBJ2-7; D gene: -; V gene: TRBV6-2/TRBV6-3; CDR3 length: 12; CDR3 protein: CASSFPTYEQYF; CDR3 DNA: TGTGCCAGCAGTTTCCCGACCTACGAGCAGTACTTC
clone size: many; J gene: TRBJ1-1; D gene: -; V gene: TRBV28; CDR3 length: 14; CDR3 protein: CASSLIRGWTEAFF; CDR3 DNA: TGTGCCAGCAGTTTAATAAGGGGTTGGACTGAAGCTTTCTTT
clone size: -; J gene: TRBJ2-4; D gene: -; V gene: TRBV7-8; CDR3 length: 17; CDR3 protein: CASSLGRVGWAKNIQYF; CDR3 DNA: TGTGCCAGCAGCTTAGGTCGGGTTGGTTGGGCCAAAAACATTCAGTACTTC
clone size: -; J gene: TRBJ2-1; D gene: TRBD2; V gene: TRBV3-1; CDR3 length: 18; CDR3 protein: CASSPPPLAGVPYNEQFF; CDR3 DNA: TGTGCCAGCAGTCCTCCCCCTCTAGCGGGAGTTCCCTACAATGAGCAGTTCTTC